This TCR beta chain was captured in a study of blood T cell repertoires in COVID-19. At the level of the study: COVID-19 samples collected from the United States, Italy and Spain covered acute and convalescent phases. T cells, B-cell-depleted T cells, or PBMCs provided the cDNA or gDNA that served as material.

Original handling: Cell counts per sample came from amplifying reference gene primers. Profiling relied on immunoSEQ multiplex PCR, and the TCRdb table lists in-frame clones only, not all of them. D and trimming come from the DNA, and the V and J calls and clone size come from that table. The sample yields 20,000 to 25,000 clones, over 75% seen once. The V and J ends lost 2 bases and 4 bases respectively, with 3 bases between them. This CDR3 is built from 13 residues. CDR1 KGHSH and CDR2 LQKENI come from the germline V gene. This clone was counted once. The sequence derives from a human donor in a cohort sampled during active COVID-19. The donor label of this sample is uncertain. The sequenced material came from peripheral blood. V usage is TRBV18 and J usage is TRBJ2-6, with D unresolved. CDR3 amino acids: CASSPTGANVLTF. In DNA, the CDR3 is TGTGCCAGCTCACCAACAGGGGCCAACGTCCTGACTTTC.